This TCR beta chain was documented in a study of shared clonotypes between healthy human individuals (dated by TCRdb to the early 2020s). The study in broad terms: Three men and a couple of women, aged 18 to 49 years, made up the cohort. For each donor, three plates each were used for CD4 naive and CD4 memory, two plates were used for CD8 naive, and one plate was used for CD8 memory. To estimate repertoire size and how much clonotype sharing occurs between individuals, the study deeply sequenced the blood TCR repertoires of five or six healthy adults. Libraries were prepared and TCR repertoires were sequenced by different laboratories using diverse techniques, in order to increase sequencing depth and limit assay-specific biases. Each donor's leukapheresis produced roughly between roughly 0.85 and 9.5 billion PBMCs. General study outcomes and caveats: The genetic and exposure-history diversity represented was limited by the small number of donors. Clonotypes shared by all four sorted-subset donors showed higher generation probabilities than non-shared clonotypes. Only blood was sampled, and tissue TCR repertoires likely differ from those in blood. Sharing across a handful of donors was observed for around 5% of naive CD4, over 3% of naive CD8, over 2% of memory CD4, and less than 0.45% of memory CD8 clonotypes. Rarefaction of sorted-subset datasets indicated incomplete sequencing despite the large sequencing depth. Based on pairwise subsampling, the degree of clonotype sharing among donors was expected to be affected by sequencing depth. Naive subsets generally had larger estimated clonotype richness than memory subsets.

About this clone itself: Its specific antigen is unknown. No clone much larger than this one lies a single base away; base qualities are absent.

TCR CDR3 regions were amplified from genomic DNA by multiplex PCR using the deep immunoSEQ assay. For each cell subset, the extracted genomic DNA was distributed evenly across all wells of several immunoSEQ 96-well plates, and each plate served as one replicate. For sorted subsets, each replicate PCR was loaded with about 200 ng genomic DNA, equivalent to approximately 27,000 T cell genomes. Purified libraries were quantified with a Qubit 3.0 fluorometer, sized on a Bioanalyzer 2100, and re-quantified with the KAPA Library Quantification kit. Every immunoSEQ 96-well plate was sequenced on a separate single-read 150-cycle Illumina NextSeq 550 flow cell. The authors' analysis ran thus. Because the immunoSEQ output held only junctional sequences and lacked quality scores, the filtering could not match the filtering applied to full-length reads. Sequences were annotated with PyIR, a Python wrapper for IgBLAST v1.9, and V/J genes and CDR3 were assigned using IMGT germline references. Reads were filtered out if the reads had weak V/J assignments (E-value above 1e-6), no CDR3, stop codons, out-of-frame junctions, or ambiguous translated residues. V3J clonotypes were defined by identical inferred V gene, J gene, and CDR3 amino acid sequence. The percentage overlap between two repertoires was calculated by dividing the number of shared unique clonotypes by the size of the smaller repertoire. RTK rarefaction, the Chao1 estimator, and Recon v2.1 estimates of unobserved clonotypes were used to assess repertoire richness. For all TCRbeta clonotypes obtained by the gDNA method from a few donors, generation probabilities were computed with OLGA. Drawn from immuneACCESS, this table holds only the in-frame rearrangements with V and J called that TCRdb kept. Clones are partly lost; checked studies trace under half to an unresolved V gene and leave the rest unexplained. V and J calls and clone size are given by that table; D and trimming were obtained from the DNA. This sample has 1.6 million or so clones in its table, and 95% to 97% of those were observed once. The ten most abundant clones make up approximately 1.2% of the sample.

The donors were healthy, HIV-negative adults who had no recently reported acute infections or vaccinations. Every donor was a Caucasian adult living in Nashville, Tennessee, USA. Magnetic negative selection was used to enrich CD4+ T cells, after which naive cells were positively selected on CD45RA and the negative fraction became the memory subset. Blood was collected by leukapheresis, and PBMCs were isolated by Ficoll-Histopaque density gradient centrifugation and then cryopreserved in liquid nitrogen vapor phase. Purity and quantity of every magnetically sorted T cell population were checked by analytical flow cytometry. Genomic DNA was isolated from every sorted fraction and measured by UV absorbance on a Nanodrop 2000c. Measured from the cysteine to the phenylalanine, the CDR3 is 16 residues long. Of the read, only the CDR3 DNA is kept; its 48 bases are in frame from base 1. CDR1 and CDR2 are drawn from the germline V gene: SGHTA, FQGTGA. After removal of 5 bases from V and 4 bases from J, the junction retains 8 bases not matched to a gene.

This sequence originates from a man aged 25 to 40 in good health. The sequenced sample was naive CD4+ T cells sorted from blood. According to the study, the label for this sample's cell subset or site signals: CD45RA+ positively selected. The V and J genes are TRBV7-3 and TRBJ2-1; a stretch of 10 junction bases matches TRBD2. CDR3 sequence: CASSPLAGGWYNEQFF. The nucleotide sequence is TGTGCCAGCAGCCCTTTAGCGGGAGGATGGTACAATGAGCAGTTCTTC.